Listed below are T cell receptor beta chains from one sample, sequenced in a study of T cell repertoires in cytomegalovirus infection. TCRdb recomputed calls from the reads with MiXCR, one row per CDR3 protein. This sample has about 900,000 distinct CDR3 sequences, with roughly 31% found just once. No cognate antigen is known for these TCRs. Sequencing used cultured CD8+ T cells from PBMCs, obtained from culture after CMV antigen stimulation. These receptors originate from a human donor in good health (CMV status not recorded). Some clones in this sample may be carry-over from other donors' samples. Each CDR3 is given with its conserved first and last residue. Fields, in order: J gene, D gene, V gene, clone size, CDR3 protein, CDR3 DNA. A D gene is named only where the DNA matches it firmly. Rows may omit the clone size; those that give it use once, few, many or a size class.

j_call: TRBJ2-7; d_call: -; v_call: TRBV7-9; clone_size: many; cdr3_aa: CASSSPGLRVGEQYF; cdr3_nt: TGTGCCAGCAGCTCCCCGGGACTCCGAGTTGGCGAGCAGTACTTC
j_call: TRBJ2-7; d_call: -; v_call: TRBV15; clone_size: -; cdr3_aa: CATSRDPSGSYEQYF; cdr3_nt: TGTGCCACCAGCAGAGATCCGAGCGGCTCCTACGAGCAGTACTTC
j_call: TRBJ1-4; d_call: -; v_call: TRBV7-2; clone_size: many; cdr3_aa: CASSLEIPGEKLFF; cdr3_nt: TGTGCCAGCAGCCTCGAGATCCCCGGGGAAAAACTGTTTTTT
j_call: TRBJ2-2; d_call: TRBD1; v_call: TRBV5-1; clone_size: -; cdr3_aa: CASSLHRGNSGELFF; cdr3_nt: TGCGCCAGCAGCTTGCACAGGGGAAATTCCGGGGAGCTGTTTTTT
j_call: TRBJ2-3; d_call: TRBD1; v_call: TRBV11-2; clone_size: few; cdr3_aa: CASSLQQGITDTQYF; cdr3_nt: TGTGCCAGCAGCTTACAACAGGGGATCACAGATACGCAGTATTTT
j_call: TRBJ2-1; d_call: -; v_call: TRBV6-2/TRBV6-3; clone_size: -; cdr3_aa: CASSLAGILDNEQFF; cdr3_nt: TGTGCCAGCAGTTTGGCAGGGATCCTAGACAATGAGCAGTTCTTC
j_call: TRBJ2-3; d_call: TRBD2; v_call: TRBV6-5; clone_size: few; cdr3_aa: CASSYSLAGGGDTQYF; cdr3_nt: TGTGCCAGCAGTTACTCACTAGCGGGGGGTGGGGATACGCAGTATTTT
j_call: TRBJ1-4; d_call: -; v_call: TRBV5-4; clone_size: many; cdr3_aa: CASSGGTDTNEKLFF; cdr3_nt: TGTGCCAGCAGCGGAGGAACCGACACTAATGAAAAACTGTTTTTT
j_call: TRBJ1-2; d_call: TRBD1; v_call: TRBV19; clone_size: -; cdr3_aa: CASSTPRQGRIYGYTF; cdr3_nt: TGTGCCAGTAGTACCCCCCGACAGGGGAGGATCTATGGCTACACCTTC
j_call: TRBJ1-2; d_call: TRBD1; v_call: TRBV20-1; clone_size: few; cdr3_aa: CSAQDRDNYGYTF; cdr3_nt: TGCAGTGCTCAGGACAGGGACAACTATGGCTACACCTTC
j_call: TRBJ2-2; d_call: -; v_call: TRBV24-1; clone_size: many; cdr3_aa: CATSDPEFRDFGELFF; cdr3_nt: TGTGCCACCAGTGATCCAGAATTCAGGGATTTCGGGGAGCTGTTTTTT
j_call: TRBJ2-5; d_call: TRBD1; v_call: TRBV6-5; clone_size: few; cdr3_aa: CASRPRDREKETQYF; cdr3_nt: TGTGCCAGCAGGCCTAGGGACAGGGAAAAGGAGACCCAGTACTTC
j_call: TRBJ2-1; d_call: -; v_call: TRBV9; clone_size: -; cdr3_aa: CASSPGGALSSYNEQFF; cdr3_nt: TGTGCCAGCAGCCCCGGTGGGGCCCTAAGCTCCTACAATGAGCAGTTCTTC